The present entry profiles one TCR beta chain with its context. The antigen is not known. The CDR3 sequence is 15 residues long. The ends lost 6 bases at V and 0 bases at J; junction bases unmatched: 8. Germline-derived CDR1 and CDR2 are SGHRS and YFSETQ. The sample originates from a study of cytomegalovirus exposure and HLA in healthy donors. The study, taken as a whole, reports: Specificity of a few CMV-associated chains for CMV antigens was verified in vitro. Owing to their indistinguishability, certain V segments, notably TRBV6-2 and TRBV6-3, were excluded.

Primers: 60 Vbeta forward and 13 Jbeta reverse. Assay: immunoSEQ multiplex PCR; the TCRdb copy retains only in-frame clones and omits some. The data contain about 200,000 clones, approximately 85% of them singletons. The TCR comes from a woman in her thirties or forties in good health and CMV-seronegative. The source material was PBMCs. The rearrangement joins TRBV5-1 to TRBJ2-5; TRBD1 matches at 7 bases. The CDR3 region has the DNA TGCGCCAGCAAACCGGACAGGCATTACCAAGAGACCCAGTACTTC. Encoded protein: CASKPDRHYQETQYF.